These 17 T cell receptor beta chains came from one sample sequenced in a study of early T cells in non-severe SARS-CoV-2 infection. TCRdb itself ran the 5' RACE reads through MiXCR, one entry per CDR3 protein. The data hold 86,000 or so distinct CDR3 sequences, with around 15% observed a single time. Sequencing was done on a sample of whole blood. These receptors were obtained from an adult who was a healthcare worker with PCR-confirmed SARS-CoV-2 infection or an uninfected control (not recorded which).

The sample holds a few counts of this clonotype. V is TRBV20-1 and J is TRBJ2-3, with D unresolved. Germline V gene sequence: CDR1 DFQATT, CDR2 SNEGSKA (reference sequence). This CDR3 spans 15 amino acids. Trimming stripped 0 bases from V and 1 base from J, with 11 bases between. CDR3 sequence (DNA): TGCAGTGCTAGAGATCCAGCGTCTCGCACAGATACGCAGTATTTT. It is translated as CSARDPASRTDTQYF.

The chain is built from TRBV7-9 and TRBJ2-7; D is unclear. CDR3 length equals 12 residues. Trimming pared 3 bases from V and 7 bases from J, leaving 10 bases between. Germline-derived CDR1 and CDR2 are SEHNR and FQNEAQ (reference sequence). For the CDR3, the DNA is TGTGCCAGCAGCTTGGGAAGAAGGGAGCAGTACTTC. It specifies CASSLGRREQYF.

This clonotype was observed a handful of times. J is TRBJ2-1 and V is TRBV2; 10 positions match TRBD2. CDR1 and CDR2 (germline): SNHLY, FYNNEI. Trimming at V came to 7 bases and at J to 6 bases, leaving 3 bases not matched to a gene. This CDR3 comprises 13 residues. The CDR3 nucleotides read TGTGCCAGCAAGAGCGGGGGGGCCAATGAGCAGTTCTTC. It encodes CASKSGGANEQFF.

In this sample, this clonotype turned up a few times. This chain joins TRBV7-3 and TRBJ2-1; the match to TRBD2 covers 7 bases. The V and J ends lost 4 bases and 2 bases, in that order; junction bases with no gene match: 5. Germline CDR1 SGHTA, CDR2 FQGTGA. CDR3 length: 15 amino acids. CDR3 sequence: CASSSQRGTYNEQFF. The CDR3 region has the DNA TGTGCCAGCAGCTCTCAGCGGGGTACCTACAATGAGCAGTTCTTC.

V usage is TRBV4-1 and J usage is TRBJ1-3; D possibly corresponds to TRBD1 (5 bases). This CDR3 has 17 amino acids. V was cut by 1 base and J by 0 bases, with 13 bases left in between. Germline CDR1 MGHRA, CDR2 YSYEKL. The DNA of the CDR3 is TGCGCCAGCAGCCAAGGTTTGGCAGGGCGCTCTGGAAACACCATATATTTT. The encoded protein is CASSQGLAGRSGNTIYF.

In this sample, this clonotype turned up a few times. V usage is TRBV5-1 and J usage is TRBJ2-3, with D unclear. The V and J ends lost 4 bases and 2 bases respectively, with 14 bases between them. CDR1 is SGHRS and CDR2 is YFSETQ in the germline V gene. The CDR3 has 15 amino acids. For the CDR3, the DNA is TGCGCCAGCAGCCAGCGACCGCCCAACACAGATACGCAGTATTTT. Its translation is CASSQRPPNTDTQYF. The full variable domain, with the rest looked up from reference TRBV5-1 and TRBJ2-3, is KAGVTQTPRYLIKTRGQQVTLSCSPISGHRSVSWYQQTPGQGLQFLFEYFSETQRNKGNFPGRFSGRQFSNSRSEMNVSTLELGDSALYLCASSQRPPNTDTQYFGPGTRLTVL.

This clonotype was counted at least ten times. This chain joins TRBV11-3 and TRBJ1-1; the D gene is possibly TRBD1 (5 bases). V dropped 2 bases and J dropped 2 bases, with 12 bases sitting between them. Germline CDR1 and CDR2: SGHNT and YENEEA. The CDR3 sequence is 15 residues long. In DNA form, the CDR3 reads TGTGCCAGCAGCTTATCGCAGGGAGGAAACACTGAAGCTTTCTTT. Protein: CASSLSQGGNTEAFF.

This clonotype was counted only a few times. The chain employs TRBV7-2 and TRBJ2-3, with TRBD2 matching 9 bases. CDR1 is SGHTA, CDR2 FQGNSA, per germline. J lost 4 bases, V lost 2 bases, and 1 base had no gene match. This CDR3 is 14 amino acids long. The CDR3 region has the DNA TGTGCCAGCAGCTTATTAGCGGGAGCAGATACGCAGTATTTT. Protein product: CASSLLAGADTQYF.

The rearrangement links TRBV7-9 to TRBJ2-2; D gene uncertain. Trimming removed 7 bases from V and 10 bases from J, with 10 bases in between. Germline V lookup: CDR1 SEHNR, CDR2 FQNEAQ (reference sequence). This CDR3 is 11 amino acids long. Written as DNA, the CDR3 is TGTGCCAGCATCGTTCAGCCGGAGCTGTTTTTT. This sequence encodes CASIVQPELFF. Drawing the rest from reference TRBV7-9 and TRBJ2-2, the complete variable domain is DTGVSQNPRHKITKRGQNVTFRCDPISEHNRLYWYRQTLGQGPEFLTYFQNEAQLEKSRLLSDRFSAERPKGSFSTLEIQRTEQGDSAMYLCASIVQPELFFGEGSRLTVL.

This clonotype was detected ten times or more. The chain couples TRBV20-1 to TRBJ2-7, with 7 bases fitting TRBD1. The junction had 5 bases not matched to a gene; V was cut back by 4 bases and J by 2 bases. The germline V gene encodes CDR1 DFQATT and CDR2 SNEGSKA (reference sequence). CDR3 length: 13 amino acids. The CDR3: CSAIRGQTYEQYF. CDR3 DNA: TGCAGTGCTATCCGGGGACAGACCTACGAGCAGTACTTC.

The genes are TRBV11-3 and TRBJ2-2; 13 positions match TRBD2. Trimming removed 6 bases from V and 4 bases from J; junction bases left unmatched: 5. The germline gives CDR1 SGHNT, CDR2 YENEEA. There are 16 residues in the CDR3. CDR3 region: CASRGGTSGITGELFF. The CDR3 DNA follows: TGTGCCAGCAGAGGGGGGACTAGCGGGATCACCGGGGAGCTGTTTTTT. The entire variable domain, with the rest obtained from reference TRBV11-3 and TRBJ2-2, is as follows: EAGVVQSPRYKIIEKKQPVAFWCNPISGHNTLYWYLQNLGQGPELLIRYENEEAVDDSQLPKDRFSAERLKGVDSTLKIQPAELGDSAVYLCASRGGTSGITGELFFGEGSRLTVL.

The V call is TRBV6-5, the J call TRBJ2-4, with 12 bases matching TRBD2. After removal of 2 bases from V and 7 bases from J, the junction contained 9 bases not matched to a gene. This CDR3 region has 17 residues. The germline gives CDR1 MNHEY, CDR2 SVGAGI. The CDR3 DNA sequence: TGTGCCAGCAGTTACACCCTAGCGGGAGGGCCATCGAACATTCAGTACTTC. This codes for CASSYTLAGGPSNIQYF.

This clonotype was seen a handful of times. The V and J genes are TRBV7-6 and TRBJ2-1; TRBD1 or TRBD2 may be the D gene (6 bases each). The V gene's germline CDR1 is SGHVS and CDR2 FNYEAQ. V lost 2 bases and J lost 0, with 14 bases in between. This CDR3 is built from 17 residues. CDR3 protein: CASSLHGGLSSYNEQFF. The DNA of the CDR3 is TGTGCCAGCAGCTTACACGGGGGCTTAAGCTCCTACAATGAGCAGTTCTTC.

This chain links TRBV11-2 with TRBJ2-2, with 8 bases that match TRBD1. The CDR3 sequence is 17 residues long. V shed 5 bases and J 9 bases; nucleotides not matched to a gene: 17. Germline-derived CDR1 and CDR2 are SGHAT and FQNNGV. CDR3 DNA sequence: TGTGCCAGCAGCGACTACGTGAGGACAGGGACATCACGGGAGCTGTTTTTT. Translated: CASSDYVRTGTSRELFF.

This clonotype was seen only a few times. CDR3 sequence (DNA): TGCAGTGCTTACCGGGCCCTTAATGAAAAACTGTTTTTT. This gives the protein CSAYRALNEKLFF. The rearrangement uses TRBV20-1 and TRBJ1-4; D gene ambiguous. The V end lost 5 bases, the J end lost 4 bases, and 11 bases lay between the germline ends. The V gene's germline CDR1 is DFQATT and CDR2 SNEGSKA (reference sequence). The CDR3 runs 13 residues.

This clonotype occurred many times. V and J are TRBV20-1 and TRBJ2-2, with D uncertain. The CDR3 totals 15 residues. Looked up from germline, CDR1 is DFQATT and CDR2 is SNEGSKA (reference sequence). Trimming pared 1 base from V and 0 bases from J, leaving 9 bases between. The CDR3 loop is CSARAMRANTGELFF. The CDR3 nucleotides are TGCAGTGCTAGAGCCATGCGCGCGAACACCGGGGAGCTGTTTTTT.

This clonotype occurred many times. This chain connects TRBV20-1 to TRBJ1-2, with 7 positions matching TRBD1. V trimming: 3 bases; J trimming: 7 bases; junction bases outside the gene matches: 14. This CDR3 is 15 amino acids long. Germline V gives CDR1 DFQATT, CDR2 SNEGSKA (reference sequence). The CDR3 DNA reads TGCAGTGCTAGTGAGCCAGGGGGGAGTTGGTTTGGCTACACCTTC. Amino acids: CSASEPGGSWFGYTF.